Following are 29 T cell receptor beta chains from one sample sequenced in a study of blood T cell repertoires in COVID-19. The method was immunoSEQ multiplex PCR; TCRdb's version includes in-frame clones alone and lacks a portion of them. This table holds over 30,000 clones, 85% found once. Specimen: peripheral blood. These receptors were obtained from a woman in her fifties or sixties with active COVID-19.

This rearrangement joins TRBV29-1 to TRBJ1-1; tentatively, D is TRBD1 (5 bases). Germline V gives CDR1 SQVTM, CDR2 ANQGSEA. The germline V and J ends were trimmed by 6 bases and 1 base, with 18 bases remaining between them. The CDR3 covers 15 residues. The CDR3: CSVRGGSRPNTEAFF. The CDR3 DNA sequence: TGCAGCGTACGTGGGGGGAGTAGGCCGAACACTGAAGCTTTCTTT.

The rearrangement joins TRBV12-5 to TRBJ2-1; possibly TRBD1 for D (6 bases). Germline-derived CDR1 and CDR2 are LGHNT and FRNRAP. The V end was cut by 6 bases, the J end by 10 bases, with 13 bases between. This CDR3 is 12 amino acids long. For the CDR3, the DNA is TGTGCTAGTGGACACAGGGCCGGGGAGCAGTTCTTC. Protein product: CASGHRAGEQFF.

The chain employs TRBV10-2 and TRBJ2-3; tentative D call: TRBD2 (6 bases). Trimming left V 0 bases short and J 3 bases short, with 16 bases between. The CDR3 is made up of 17 amino acids. The germline V gene has CDR1 WSHSY and CDR2 SAAADI. The CDR3 coding sequence is TGCGCCAGCAGTGAGTCTAGATCCGCGGGGTATACAGATACGCAGTATTTT. Translation gives CASSESRSAGYTDTQYF.

The chain is built from TRBV5-1 and TRBJ2-2; D might be TRBD2 (6 bases). Germline CDR1 reads SGHRS; CDR2 reads YFSETQ. This CDR3 comprises 15 residues. Trimming left V 3 bases short and J 4 bases short, with 13 bases between. The CDR3 DNA reads as TGCGCCAGCAGCTCCCGGGACTTGGGCACCGGGGAGCTGTTTTTT. Its protein product is CASSSRDLGTGELFF.

The V call is TRBV9, the J call TRBJ2-3; no firm D call. CDR1 and CDR2 from the germline V gene are SGDLS and YYNGEE. Trimming shortened V by 0 bases and J by 0 bases, and 11 bases separated the two germline ends. The CDR3 totals 16 residues. The CDR3 reads CASSVGSVSSTDTQYF. Written as DNA, the CDR3 is TGTGCCAGCAGCGTAGGCTCGGTGTCTAGCACAGATACGCAGTATTTT.

The rearrangement links TRBV28 to TRBJ1-1; D is undetermined. The V gene's germline CDR1 is MDHEN and CDR2 SYDVKM. With 6 bases removed from V and 0 bases from J, the gap between germline ends came to 8 bases. The CDR3 runs to 13 residues. DNA of the CDR3: TGTGCCAGCAGGGTCCAGATGAACACTGAAGCTTTCTTT. This gives the protein CASRVQMNTEAFF.

The V and J genes are TRBV2 and TRBJ2-1, with unresolved D. This CDR3 region has 13 residues. Between the trimmed V and J ends, which lost 7 bases and 0 bases, there was a span of 7 bases. Germline CDR1 SNHLY, CDR2 FYNNEI. CDR3 amino acids: CASTPDSYNEQFF. CDR3 coding DNA: TGTGCCAGCACACCAGACTCCTACAATGAGCAGTTCTTC.

This clone appeared a single time. The V gene is TRBV5-1, the J gene TRBJ2-5, with 11 bases identical to TRBD2. The CDR3 covers 17 residues. The junction had 7 bases not matched to a gene; V was cut back by 1 base and J by 2 bases. CDR1 and CDR2 from the germline V gene are SGHRS and YFSETQ. The CDR3 sequence is CASSLRPGTSGQETQYF. CDR3 nucleotides: TGCGCCAGCAGCTTGCGCCCCGGGACTAGCGGTCAAGAGACCCAGTACTTC.

Comments on this clone: Mismatch with germline at one junction end may stem from a read error. The chain combines TRBV5-1 with TRBJ2-5; 7 nucleotides line up with TRBD1. Germline CDR1 reads SGHRS; CDR2 reads YFSETQ. The CDR3 extends over 13 amino acids. The CDR3 loop is CASSVRGQETRYF. The CDR3 region has the DNA TGCGCCAGCAGTGTAAGGGGGCAAGAGACCCGGTACTTC.

The rearrangement joins TRBV7-9 to TRBJ2-2; D might be TRBD1 (5 bases). The CDR3 length is 12 residues. The germline V gene encodes CDR1 SEHNR and CDR2 FQNEAQ (reference sequence). V was trimmed by 4 bases and J by 7 bases, leaving 7 bases between them. In DNA form, the CDR3 reads TGTGCCAGCAGCTCCAGGGTCGGGGAGCTGTTTTTT. This translates into CASSSRVGELFF. The variable domain in full, with the rest retrieved from reference TRBV7-9 and TRBJ2-2, is DTGVSQNPRHKITKRGQNVTFRCDPISEHNRLYWYRQTLGQGPEFLTYFQNEAQLEKSRLLSDRFSAERPKGSFSTLEIQRTEQGDSAMYLCASSSRVGELFFGEGSRLTVL.

CDR3 sequence (DNA): TGTGCCAGCCGGAGCTCCTACAATGAGCAGTTCTTC. Translating it yields CASRSSYNEQFF. The chain links TRBV6-5 to TRBJ2-1; unclear D gene. The V gene lost 8 bases and the J gene lost 0 bases, with 5 bases spanning the gap. The germline gives CDR1 MNHEY, CDR2 SVGAGI. This CDR3 is 12 amino acids long.

V gene TRBV5-1 combines with J gene TRBJ1-6; 8 bases fit TRBD1. Trimming cost V 3 bases and J 8 bases; bases outside gene matches: 7. The germline gives CDR1 SGHRS, CDR2 YFSETQ. This CDR3 has 15 amino acids. The CDR3 region is CASSYRTGSDSPLHF. CDR3 sequence (DNA): TGCGCCAGCAGCTACCGGACAGGGTCGGATTCACCCCTCCACTTT.

The gene calls are TRBV19 and TRBJ1-5, with 9 bases that match TRBD1. V was clipped by 6 bases and J by 7 bases; unmatched bases: 10. The CDR3 contains 15 residues. The germline gives CDR1 LNHDA, CDR2 SQIVND (reference sequence). As DNA, the CDR3 is TGTGCCAGTAGAGAGCCGGGACAGGGTTACCAGCCCCAGCATTTT. This translates into CASREPGQGYQPQHF.

This sequence joins TRBV2 and TRBJ1-1, with 8 nucleotides matching TRBD1. The CDR3 consists of 14 residues. V shed 6 bases, J shed 3 bases, and the junction held 6 bases outside the gene matches. The germline gives CDR1 SNHLY, CDR2 FYNNEI. CDR3 residues: CASRETGDHTEAFF. CDR3 DNA sequence: TGTGCCAGCAGGGAGACAGGGGACCACACTGAAGCTTTCTTT.

This clone was recorded a few times. The CDR3 is CASSRSEGNQPQHF. In nucleotides, the CDR3 is TGTGCCAGCAGTCGATCGGAGGGAAATCAGCCCCAGCATTTT. The chain combines TRBV6-6 with TRBJ1-5; D gene uncertain. The germline gives CDR1 MNHNY, CDR2 SVGAGI (reference sequence). V lost 5 bases, J lost 4 bases, and 12 bases lay in between. The length of the CDR3 is 14 residues.

The genes are TRBV19 and TRBJ2-7; 7 bases map to TRBD2. Germline V gene data show CDR1 as LNHDA and CDR2 as SQIVND (reference sequence). V was pared by 10 bases and J by 3 bases, with 15 bases of the junction left unmatched. The CDR3 is made up of 15 amino acids. The CDR3 loop reads CATREAGTGFYEQYF. Here the CDR3 DNA reads TGTGCCACTCGGGAGGCCGGGACTGGCTTCTACGAGCAGTACTTC.

V is TRBV4-1 and J is TRBJ2-5, with TRBD1 matching over 7 bases. V lost 4 bases to trimming and J lost 0 bases; unmatched junction nucleotides: 5. There are 15 residues in the CDR3. Per germline, CDR1 MGHRA and CDR2 YSYEKL. CDR3 loop: CASSRQTGYQETQYF. CDR3 nucleotide sequence: TGCGCCAGCAGCCGACAGACAGGGTACCAAGAGACCCAGTACTTC.

Worth noting for this clone: The identical CDR3 is also encoded by other nucleotide sequences in the sample. The chain joins TRBV28 to TRBJ1-5, with 7 positions matching TRBD1. This CDR3 spans 14 amino acids. CDR1 and CDR2 from the germline V gene are MDHEN and SYDVKM. The trim removed 6 bases at V and 5 bases at J, leaving 7 bases unmatched. The CDR3 DNA is TGTGCCAGCAGCCCCCCGGACAGGTATCAGCCCCAGCATTTT. It encodes CASSPPDRYQPQHF. Full variable domain (outside the CDR3, taken from reference TRBV28 and TRBJ1-5): DVKVTQSSRYLVKRTGEKVFLECVQDMDHENMFWYRQDPGLGLRLIYFSYDVKMKEKGDIPEGYSVSREKKERFSLILESASTNQTSMYLCASSPPDRYQPQHFGDGTRLSIL.

V and J are TRBV10-2 and TRBJ2-3; TRBD2 is a possible D gene (6 bases). Germline V gene sequence: CDR1 WSHSY, CDR2 SAAADI. This CDR3 contains 13 residues. V was clipped by 6 bases and J by 4 bases, with 11 bases between them. CDR3 nucleotide sequence: TGCGCCAGCAGAACTAGCCAGGCAGATACGCAGTATTTT. It translates to CASRTSQADTQYF.

This chain links TRBV7-7 with TRBJ2-3; 12 nucleotides align to TRBD1. The CDR3 has 19 amino acids. The V and J ends lost 3 bases and 2 bases, in that order; junction bases with no gene match: 12. CDR1 SSHAT and CDR2 FNYEAQ come from the germline V gene (reference sequence). Written as DNA, the CDR3 is TGTGCCAGCAGCTTTTGGGACAGGGGGCCGGGCGAGATCACAGATACGCAGTATTTT. It codes for CASSFWDRGPGEITDTQYF.

In this sample, this clone turned up once. The chain combines TRBV5-1 with TRBJ1-4, with 9 positions matching TRBD1. This CDR3 has 15 residues. The J segment lost 8 bases and the V segment lost 0 bases, leaving 5 bases of the junction unmatched. The germline gives CDR1 SGHRS, CDR2 YFSETQ. CDR3 coding DNA: TGCGCCAGCAGCTTGGCCGGGACAGGGAAAGAAAAACTGTTTTTT. Protein sequence: CASSLAGTGKEKLFF.

The rearrangement links TRBV3-1 (or the pseudogene TRBV3-2) to TRBJ2-1; tentative D call: TRBD2 (5 bases). With 4 bases removed from V and 7 bases from J, the gap between germline ends came to 23 bases. Germline V gene lookup returns CDR1 LGHDT and CDR2 YNNKEL (reference sequence). This CDR3 is built from 17 residues. The CDR3 sequence is CASSPAPQRLRPNEQFF. CDR3 coding DNA: TGTGCCAGCAGCCCCGCTCCCCAGCGGCTAAGACCAAATGAGCAGTTCTTC.

This clone was observed a single time. CDR3 residues: CASSKIQEGNIQYF. CDR3 sequence (DNA): TGTGCCAGCAGCAAAATTCAGGAAGGAAACATTCAGTACTTC. The genes are TRBV6-4 and TRBJ2-4; D unresolved. The CDR3 spans 14 residues. Germline V gene data show CDR1 as MRHNA and CDR2 as SNTAGT. The V end lost 6 bases, the J end lost 6 bases, and 15 bases lay between the germline ends.

The chain joins TRBV30 to TRBJ1-1, with 9 bases that match TRBD1. Germline assignment: CDR1 GTSNPN and CDR2 SVGIG (reference sequence). Trimming removed 5 bases from V and 6 bases from J; junction bases left unmatched: 7. CDR3 length: 13 amino acids. CDR3 region: CAWGGQGSAEAFF. The CDR3 region has the DNA TGTGCCTGGGGGGGACAGGGCAGCGCTGAAGCTTTCTTT. The full variable domain, with the rest looked up from reference TRBV30 and TRBJ1-1, is SQTIHQWPATLVQPVGSPLSLECTVEGTSNPNLYWYRQAAGRGLQLLFYSVGIGQISSEVPQNLSASRPQDRQFILSSKKLLLSDSGFYLCAWGGQGSAEAFFGQGTRLTVV.

The rearrangement links TRBV28 to TRBJ1-6, with 7 nucleotides matching TRBD1. CDR1 MDHEN and CDR2 SYDVKM come from the germline V gene. V was pared by 6 bases and J by 10 bases, with 12 bases of the junction left unmatched. The CDR3 runs to 15 residues. The CDR3 DNA is TGTGCCAGCAGGGCGACAGGGTTCGGGGTATCACCCCTCCACTTT. Translating it yields CASRATGFGVSPLHF.

The chain carries TRBV7-9 and TRBJ1-2; D is possibly TRBD1 (6 bases). Trimming cost V 4 bases and J 4 bases, with 13 bases left between them. The length of the CDR3 is 14 residues. Germline V CDR1 and CDR2: SEHNR, FQNEAQ (reference sequence). The CDR3 loop is CASSSAGTTYGYTF. CDR3 in DNA: TGTGCCAGCAGCTCAGCTGGGACAACCTATGGCTACACCTTC.

The V gene is TRBV4-2, the J gene TRBJ1-1; D is perhaps TRBD1 (5 bases). The germline V gene encodes CDR1 LGHNA and CDR2 YNFKEQ. The CDR3 covers 16 residues. V was pared by 1 base and J by 3 bases, with 15 bases between. This chain's CDR3 is CASSQVLGAGDTEAFF. CDR3 in DNA: TGTGCCAGCAGCCAAGTTCTAGGGGCTGGGGACACTGAAGCTTTCTTT.

There are a few counts of this clone. This chain uses TRBV13 with TRBJ2-2; 8 positions match TRBD1. From germline, CDR1 is PRHDT and CDR2 FYEKMQ (reference sequence). The CDR3 totals 14 residues. V gave up 5 bases and J gave up 6 bases; unmatched junction bases: 5. The CDR3 DNA sequence: TGTGCCAGCAGCCCAAGACAGGGGCCCGGGGAGCTGTTTTTT. Protein sequence: CASSPRQGPGELFF.

CDR3 sequence reads: CASSPGAGEAKNIQYF. In DNA form, the CDR3 reads TGTGCCAGCAGCCCAGGTGCCGGGGAGGCCAAAAACATTCAGTACTTC. The rearrangement uses TRBV5-6 and TRBJ2-4; D is possibly TRBD2 (5 bases). V was cut by 4 bases and J by 1 base, with 15 bases left in between. From germline, CDR1 is SGHDT and CDR2 YYEEEE. The CDR3 is 16 residues long.